This T cell receptor (beta chain) appears in the sequencing data of a study of T cells after posttransplantation cyclophosphamide. For this clone: Its antigen is unidentified.

Points from the study as a whole: Donor CD8+ memory clones often dominated recipient blood repertoires at later times. Tissue-infiltrating T cells from skin or gut overlapped little with blood T cells.

Clones were sequenced by immunoSEQ multiplex PCR, and TCRdb holds only the in-frame ones, with some missing. Seen here are about 12,000 clones, roughly 2% observed once, and the top ten hold roughly 15%. CDR1 and CDR2 (germline): MNHNS, SASEGT. V lost 0 bases and J 6 bases, leaving 18 bases between the germline ends. The CDR3 spans 17 residues. Busulfan-fludarabine conditioning, marrow transplant, and cyclophosphamide on days +3 and +4 were administered. This specimen was PBMCs, taken after allogeneic stem cell transplant with posttransplant cyclophosphamide. This TCR was sampled from a young adult male patient who received an allogeneic stem cell transplant from a related donor, was CMV-positive, and had no GVHD. Some of the T cells may derive from the graft donor. The chain joins TRBV6-1 to TRBJ1-5; D may be TRBD1 (5 bases). CDR3 amino acids: CASSEAIRQGLGQPQHF. For the CDR3, the DNA is TGTGCCAGCAGTGAAGCTATTAGGCAGGGACTCGGTCAGCCCCAGCATTTT.